This T cell receptor beta chain was documented in a study of cytomegalovirus exposure and HLA in healthy donors. Study summary: The 130 or so validation repertoires, a later analysis reported, used the same platform as the roughly 650 repertoires from the first cohort.

Clones were sequenced by immunoSEQ multiplex PCR, and TCRdb holds only the in-frame ones, with some missing. The sample yields a few hundred thousand clones, 86% seen once. Between the trimmed V and J ends, which lost 5 bases and 7 bases, there was a span of 15 bases. This CDR3 has 13 amino acids. Germline V gene lookup returns CDR1 LNHDA and CDR2 SQIVND (reference sequence). This receptor was taken from a woman between 18 and 29 years old in good health and CMV-seronegative. The sample was PBMCs. V and J are TRBV19 and TRBJ2-7, with D unresolved. CDR3 nucleotides: TGTGCCAGTAGTGTCCCCTCCGCGGCGGAGCAGTACTTC. Its protein product is CASSVPSAAEQYF. The full variable domain, in which reference TRBV19 and TRBJ2-7 provide the parts outside the CDR3, is DGGITQSPKYLFRKEGQNVTLSCEQNLNHDAMYWYRQDPGQGLRLIYYSQIVNDFQKGDIAEGYSVSREKKESFPLTVTSAQKNPTAFYLCASSVPSAAEQYFGPGTRLTVT.